These 17 T cell receptor beta chains came from one sample sequenced in a study of vaccination effects on CD4 cells after COVID-19. Antigen-specific CD4+ T cells were expanded with viral peptide pools in the ViraFEST assay before sequencing. Around day 10 of culture, CD4+ T cells were separated out. Everyone in the study got two shots of either the BNT162b2 or mRNA-1273 vaccine. Here immunoSEQ multiplex PCR was the method, and the copy in TCRdb shows in-frame clones only, minus some. Of 25,000 to 35,000 clones in the sample, around 80% are singletons; the top ten hold about 1.6%. For these receptors, no antigen is known. The sequencing here drew on CD4+ T cells from PBMCs cultured with HCoV-NL63 spike peptides, taken after COVID-19 vaccination. These receptors were collected from a human donor who received a COVID-19 vaccine. Some clones in this sample may be carry-over from other donors' samples.

The genes are TRBV3-1 (or the pseudogene TRBV3-2) and TRBJ1-5, with D tentatively TRBD1 (5 bases). Germline V CDR1 and CDR2: LGHDT, YNNKEL (reference sequence). V lost 4 bases and J lost 9, with 13 bases in between. The CDR3 sequence is 13 residues long. CDR3 DNA sequence: TGTGCCAGCAGCCTAGGTGGGGCTGGGCCCCAGCATTTT. The encoded protein is CASSLGGAGPQHF.

This sequence joins TRBV2 and TRBJ2-1; maybe TRBD1 (5 bases). Deletions cut 1 base from V and 5 bases from J, with 6 bases between. This CDR3 region has 13 residues. Germline-derived CDR1 and CDR2 are SNHLY and FYNNEI. The CDR3 region has the DNA TGTGCCAGCAGTGAAGGACAGAACAATGAGCAGTTCTTC. Amino acids: CASSEGQNNEQFF.

The chain carries TRBV12-5 and TRBJ2-2; 7 bases map to TRBD1. The CDR3 is 16 residues long. J gave up 1 base and V 5 bases, and 7 bases lay outside the gene matches. CDR1 is LGHNT and CDR2 is FRNRAP in the germline V gene. CDR3 amino acids: CASGAYTGENTGELFF. In nucleotides, the CDR3 is TGTGCTAGTGGTGCGTACACAGGGGAGAACACCGGGGAGCTGTTTTTT.

This clone has just one count. The chain uses TRBV6-1 and TRBJ2-7, with 8 bases aligning to TRBD1. The CDR3 consists of 14 residues. Germline trimming cut 2 bases from V and 6 bases from J; bases unmatched to any gene: 6. Germline V CDR1 and CDR2: MNHNS, SASEGT. CDR3 sequence: CASSEWQGASEQYV. In nucleotides, the CDR3 is TGTGCCAGCAGTGAATGGCAGGGGGCTAGCGAGCAGTACGTC.

This chain connects TRBV5-4 to TRBJ2-5; TRBD1 agrees at 11 bases. Germline loops: CDR1 SGHNT, CDR2 YYREEE (reference sequence). The CDR3 consists of 15 residues. Trimming at V came to 2 bases and at J to 3 bases, leaving 3 bases not matched to a gene. Here the CDR3 reads CASSFRGQGEETQYF. The CDR3 DNA follows: TGTGCCAGCAGCTTCCGGGGACAGGGGGAAGAGACCCAGTACTTC.

The V and J genes are TRBV4-3 and TRBJ2-5; possible D gene TRBD2, 6 bases. Trimming removed 4 bases from V and 5 bases from J, with 17 bases in between. The CDR3 is 15 amino acids. Germline CDR1 is LGHNA and CDR2 is YSLEER. CDR3 sequence (DNA): TGCGCCAGCAGCCCGAAGACGGGGAGGAGGGAGACCCAGTACTTC. Residues: CASSPKTGRRETQYF.

V gene TRBV7-6 combines with J gene TRBJ2-3, with 10 bases lining up with TRBD1. The CDR3 contains 17 residues. V was clipped by 5 bases and J by 2 bases; unmatched bases: 10. Germline V gives CDR1 SGHVS, CDR2 FNYEAQ. The CDR3 is CASSQELGQGHTDTQYF. DNA for the CDR3: TGTGCCAGCAGCCAGGAATTGGGACAGGGGCACACAGATACGCAGTATTTT.

This clone was detected once. The genes are TRBV5-4 and TRBJ2-5; 9 nucleotides match TRBD2. Germline CDR1 is SGHNT and CDR2 is YYREEE (reference sequence). The junction had 8 bases not matched to a gene; V was cut back by 0 bases and J by 5 bases. The CDR3 runs to 16 residues. The CDR3 spells CASSLEVAGGRETQYF. CDR3 nucleotide sequence: TGTGCCAGCAGCTTGGAAGTGGCGGGGGGGAGGGAGACCCAGTACTTC. Filled out from reference TRBV5-4 and TRBJ2-5, the complete variable domain reads ETGVTQSPTHLIKTRGQQVTLRCSSQSGHNTVSWYQQALGQGPQFIFQYYREEENGRGNFPPRFSGLQFPNYSSELNVNALELDDSALYLCASSLEVAGGRETQYFGPGTRLLVL.

The rearrangement uses TRBV19 and TRBJ1-2; TRBD1 is a possible D gene (5 bases). Trimming stripped 3 bases from V and 7 bases from J, with 18 bases between. The CDR3 length is 15 residues. Germline V lookup: CDR1 LNHDA, CDR2 SQIVND (reference sequence). The CDR3 region is CASSIDRAQGSGYTF. The CDR3 DNA is TGTGCCAGTAGTATCGATCGGGCCCAGGGTAGTGGCTACACCTTC.

This clone was seen only once. The chain links TRBV5-6 to TRBJ1-2; TRBD1 matches at 10 bases. This CDR3 contains 14 residues. Germline assignment: CDR1 SGHDT and CDR2 YYEEEE. V shed 1 base and J 8 bases; nucleotides not matched to a gene: 5. The CDR3, as DNA: TGTGCCAGCAGCTTGTGGACAGGGGGGCCGGGCTACACCTTC. It codes for CASSLWTGGPGYTF.

The rearrangement uses TRBV7-2 and TRBJ2-3; a possible D gene is TRBD2 (6 bases). V shed 1 base and J shed 6 bases, with 8 bases lying between them. Looked up from germline, CDR1 is SGHTA and CDR2 is FQGNSA. The length of the CDR3 is 13 residues. CDR3 in amino acids: CASSLDGRDTQYF. DNA for the CDR3: TGTGCCAGCAGCTTAGATGGGAGGGATACGCAGTATTTT.

This rearrangement joins TRBV5-4 to TRBJ2-1; maybe TRBD1 (6 bases). Per the germline V gene, CDR1 is SGHNT and CDR2 is YYREEE (reference sequence). The CDR3 is 15 residues long. Trimming shortened V by 0 bases and J by 2 bases, and 9 bases separated the two germline ends. CDR3 in amino acids: CASSLAQGTYNEQFF. CDR3 coding DNA: TGTGCCAGCAGCTTGGCCCAGGGGACCTACAATGAGCAGTTCTTC.

This clone was seen a single time. This rearrangement joins TRBV18 to TRBJ1-5, with TRBD1 matching over 8 bases. There are 15 residues in the CDR3. The V gene end was trimmed by 5 bases and the J gene end by 6 bases; junction bases not matched to a gene: 9. The V gene's germline CDR1 is KGHSH and CDR2 LQKENI. CDR3 DNA: TGTGCCAGCTCAACATCCGGGACAGGCCCTCAGCCCCAGCATTTT. It yields the protein CASSTSGTGPQPQHF.

The chain couples TRBV19 to TRBJ1-4; D is unclear. This CDR3 is 14 amino acids long. Between the trimmed V and J ends, which lost 3 bases and 7 bases, there was a span of 12 bases. Germline-derived CDR1 and CDR2 are LNHDA and SQIVND (reference sequence). CDR3 region: CASSMEGSFEKLFF. DNA for the CDR3: TGTGCCAGTAGTATGGAGGGATCCTTTGAAAAACTGTTTTTT. The complete variable domain, with remaining parts taken from reference TRBV19 and TRBJ1-4, reads DGGITQSPKYLFRKEGQNVTLSCEQNLNHDAMYWYRQDPGQGLRLIYYSQIVNDFQKGDIAEGYSVSREKKESFPLTVTSAQKNPTAFYLCASSMEGSFEKLFFGSGTQLSVL.

The V gene is TRBV18, the J gene TRBJ2-3; 11 bases map to TRBD1. Looked up from germline, CDR1 is KGHSH and CDR2 is LQKENI. This CDR3 is built from 17 residues. The V and J ends lost 0 bases and 5 bases, in that order; junction bases with no gene match: 7. CDR3 in DNA: TGTGCCAGCTCACCACCGAAGGGACAGGGGGTAGGAGATACGCAGTATTTT. As protein: CASSPPKGQGVGDTQYF.

This chain joins TRBV11-3 and TRBJ2-1; TRBD1 is a possible D gene (6 bases). The germline CDR1 and CDR2 sequences are SGHNT and YENEEA. The CDR3 consists of 14 residues. V shed 4 bases and J shed 10 bases, with 17 bases lying between them. The CDR3 sequence is CASSWGSGTREQFF. In nucleotides, the CDR3 is TGTGCCAGCAGCTGGGGTTCGGGGACAAGGGAGCAGTTCTTC.

This sequence joins TRBV15 and TRBJ2-1; possibly TRBD2 for D (5 bases). This CDR3 contains 18 residues. Germline V gene sequence: CDR1 LNHNV, CDR2 YYDKDF (reference sequence). Deletions cut 0 bases from V and 0 bases from J, with 15 bases between. The chain's CDR3 is CATSRDGLLASSYNEQFF. For the CDR3, the DNA is TGTGCCACCAGCAGAGACGGTTTGCTAGCCAGCTCCTACAATGAGCAGTTCTTC.